What follows is one TCR beta chain and its context. This sample was taken from a study of blood T cell repertoires in COVID-19. Study-level background: The origin of the acute and convalescent COVID-19 samples was the United States, Italy and Spain.

Germline V gene lookup returns CDR1 MNHNY and CDR2 SVGAGI (reference sequence). The V and J ends lost 4 bases and 3 bases respectively, with 15 bases between them. The CDR3 length is 15 residues. Methods used by the authors: From reference gene primer amplification, estimates of nucleated cell counts were derived. Sequencing was performed with immunoSEQ multiplex PCR; in TCRdb, only in-frame clones are kept and a portion is missing. V, J and clone size are those of that table, while D and trimming were read from the DNA. The top ten hold around 2.5% of the sample, which has more than 95,000 clones, approximately 79% seen once.

V gene TRBV6-6 combines with J gene TRBJ1-2; D may be TRBD1 (6 bases). The sequencing sample was made of peripheral blood. The TCR sequence derives from a man between 50 and 59 years old with acute or convalescent COVID-19. The CDR3 reads CASSSRDTIHYGYTF. The CDR3 DNA reads TGTGCCAGCAGTTCCCGGGACACCATTCACTATGGCTACACCTTC.